At least ten counts were recorded for the clone carrying this T cell receptor beta chain. An end of the junction differs from the germline gene, which may be a read error. The CDR3 runs 13 residues. The germline CDR1 and CDR2 sequences are SGHRS and YFSETQ. The entry originates in a study of low-dose radiotherapy and immunotherapy resistance in tumors. Study-level information: A dose of 0.5 Gy per fraction was delivered to Cohort 1 every 2 weeks, for a total of 6.5 Gy. Treatment consisted of nivolumab 240 mg every two weeks and ipilimumab 1 mg/kg every six weeks, given intravenously to patients.

Alpha- and beta-chain coverage of first-strand cDNA came from TRAV- and TRBV-specific primers. Amplification, which lasted 20 PCR cycles, used a constant-region primer and V-primer adapter to amplify TCRs. TCRdb redid the calling of the reads with MiXCR, one entry per CDR3 protein. The sample holds 55,000 to 80,000 distinct CDR3 sequences, around a quarter seen once. The sample's time point: before trial treatment. Donors were administered nivolumab, ipilimumab, aspirin and low-dose cyclophosphamide, together with low-dose radiotherapy. Qualifying patients carried advanced solid tumors devoid of tumor-infiltrating lymphocytes.

The clonotype was recovered from a male donor with rectosigmoid adenocarcinoma. Material: PBMCs, obtained before treatment. The chain recombines TRBV5-1 with TRBJ2-7, with 7 bases that match TRBD2. CDR3 loop: CASSLGGVTSRDF. CDR3 DNA: TGCGCCAGCAGCTTGGGGGGTGTGACTAGCCGGGACTTC.